This TCR beta chain stems from a study of OX40 agonist ivuxolimab in advanced cancers. Sequencing used immunoSEQ multiplex PCR; TCRdb keeps in-frame clones, though not all of them. This sample carries about 70,000 clones, about 92% of them seen once, and the ten largest clones take 1% to 1.2%. The CDR3 loop spans 14 amino acids. Germline CDR1 is KGHSH and CDR2 is LQKENI. V was shortened by 1 base and J by 4 bases, with 9 bases between the two germline ends. This chain links TRBV18 with TRBJ2-3; perhaps TRBD2 as D (6 bases). The input for sequencing was CD4+ or CD8+ T cells sorted from blood, taken in a trial of the OX40 agonist ivuxolimab. The clonotype was recovered from an adult with an advanced solid tumor such as melanoma, head and neck, liver or kidney cancer. The CDR3 loop is CASSPLSGADTQYF. The CDR3 region has the DNA TGTGCCAGCTCACCACTTAGCGGTGCAGATACGCAGTATTTT.